These 24 T cell receptor beta chains share one sample of origin, sequenced in a study of T cell repertoires in cytomegalovirus infection. TCRdb called the reads again in MiXCR, with one record for every CDR3 protein. The repertoire holds approximately 770,000 distinct CDR3 sequences, with about 27% as singletons. No antigens are known for them. The specimen was cultured CD8+ T cells from PBMCs, collected from culture after CMV antigen stimulation. The origin of the receptors is a human donor in good health (CMV status not recorded). Some clones in this sample may be carry-over from other donors' samples.

This clonotype showed up many times. The chain recombines TRBV7-8 with TRBJ1-1; D is possibly TRBD1 (6 bases). This CDR3 region has 14 residues. The germline gives CDR1 SGHVS, CDR2 FQNEAQ. With 5 bases removed from V and 3 bases from J, the gap between germline ends came to 13 bases. The CDR3 nucleotides read TGTGCCAGCAGCCCCAGGGGATCGGACACTGAAGCTTTCTTT. Protein: CASSPRGSDTEAFF.

The gene calls are TRBV7-2 and TRBJ1-2; a possible D gene is TRBD1 (6 bases). V was shortened by 4 bases and J by 6 bases, with 18 bases between the two germline ends. The germline V gene has CDR1 SGHTA and CDR2 FQGNSA. The CDR3 totals 15 residues. This CDR3 reads CASSSEQPGADGYTF. CDR3 in DNA: TGTGCCAGCAGCTCAGAGCAACCAGGGGCAGATGGCTACACCTTC.

The sample holds a few counts of this clonotype. The V and J genes are TRBV29-1 and TRBJ2-2, with TRBD1 matching over 8 bases. The J segment lost 4 bases and the V segment lost 7 bases, leaving 2 bases of the junction unmatched. The CDR3 has 12 residues. Germline assignment: CDR1 SQVTM and CDR2 ANQGSEA. CDR3 region: CSGTGGTGELFF. The CDR3 nucleotides are TGCAGCGGAACAGGGGGCACCGGGGAGCTGTTTTTT.

This chain uses TRBV28 with TRBJ1-6; D possibly corresponds to TRBD1 (5 bases). Per germline, CDR1 MDHEN and CDR2 SYDVKM. V lost 3 bases and J 5 bases, leaving 20 bases between the germline ends. This CDR3 is built from 18 residues. The CDR3 sequence: CASSFMAGGVGHNSPLHF. The CDR3 region has the DNA TGTGCCAGCAGTTTTATGGCTGGAGGGGTAGGACATAATTCACCCCTCCACTTT.

A few counts support this clonotype. The chain employs TRBV7-9 and TRBJ2-3, with 12 bases aligning to TRBD1. This CDR3 region has 16 residues. Per germline, CDR1 SEHNR and CDR2 FQNEAQ (reference sequence). Unmatched junction bases numbered 7, after V lost 4 bases and J lost 5 bases. The CDR3 is CASSSRDRGRGDTQYF. The CDR3 DNA reads as TGTGCCAGCAGCTCCCGGGACAGGGGGCGTGGAGATACGCAGTATTTT. The full variable domain, in which reference TRBV7-9 and TRBJ2-3 provide the parts outside the CDR3, is DTGVSQNPRHKITKRGQNVTFRCDPISEHNRLYWYRQTLGQGPEFLTYFQNEAQLEKSRLLSDRFSAERPKGSFSTLEIQRTEQGDSAMYLCASSSRDRGRGDTQYFGPGTRLTVL.

The J gene is TRBJ2-7, the V gene TRBV6-5; 9 bases align to TRBD1. The J segment lost 2 bases and the V segment lost 0 bases, leaving 11 bases of the junction unmatched. This CDR3 is built from 18 residues. The germline V gene encodes CDR1 MNHEY and CDR2 SVGAGI. CDR3 DNA sequence: TGTGCCAGCAGTTACTCGGCGTTTAGGACAGGGGTTACCTACGAGCAGTACTTC. Its translation is CASSYSAFRTGVTYEQYF.

V and J are TRBV10-3 and TRBJ2-3; D not certain. V shed 1 base and J shed 3 bases, with 17 bases lying between them. CDR3 length: 17 residues. The germline V gene has CDR1 ENHRY and CDR2 SYGVKD. CDR3 region: CAISELTQRDSTDTQYF. DNA of the CDR3: TGTGCCATCAGTGAGTTGACACAAAGAGATTCTACAGATACGCAGTATTTT.

This clonotype showed up just a few times. This sequence joins TRBV7-3 and TRBJ2-1, with 8 bases matching TRBD2. Germline V gene lookup returns CDR1 SGHTA and CDR2 FQGTGA. This CDR3 spans 14 amino acids. Losses at the gene ends were 2 bases for V and 8 bases for J; bases not matched to a gene: 5. The CDR3 nucleotides are TGTGCCAGCAGCTTAGTAGCGGGGAAGGATGAGCAGTTCTTC. Its translation: CASSLVAGKDEQFF. The entire variable domain, with the rest obtained from reference TRBV7-3 and TRBJ2-1, is as follows: GAGVSQTPSNKVTEKGKYVELRCDPISGHTALYWYRQSLGQGPEFLIYFQGTGAADDSGLPNDRFFAVRPEGSVSTLKIQRTERGDSAVYLCASSLVAGKDEQFFGPGTRLTVL.

The chain uses TRBV18 and TRBJ1-2; TRBD1 matches 9 bases. Looked up from germline, CDR1 is KGHSH and CDR2 is LQKENI. V gave up 2 bases and J gave up 5 bases; unmatched junction bases: 3. CDR3 length: 14 residues. The CDR3 protein is CASSPVTGGYGYTF. DNA of the CDR3: TGTGCCAGCTCACCAGTGACAGGGGGTTATGGCTACACCTTC.

Remarks on this clonotype: This sequence may be a read error, since a much larger clone differs from it by one base. The gene calls are TRBV7-6 and TRBJ1-1; D ambiguous. This CDR3 spans 15 amino acids. Trimming pared 1 base from V and 3 bases from J, leaving 12 bases between. Germline loops: CDR1 SGHVS, CDR2 FNYEAQ. The CDR3 is CASSLVLEADTEAFF. The DNA for the CDR3 is TGTGCCAGCAGCTTAGTTCTGGAGGCGGACACTGAAGCTTTCTTT.

In the case of this clonotype: Its ends do not fully match the called genes, so a read error is possible. The chain uses TRBV6-4 and TRBJ1-4, with no clear D. Germline V gives CDR1 MRHNA, CDR2 SNTAGT. The CDR3 is made up of 14 amino acids. CDR3 sequence reads: CASSYSVTAEKLFF. The CDR3 nucleotides read TGTGCCAGCAGTTACTCGGTGACGGCGGAAAAACTGTTTTTT.

This clonotype appeared a few times. The chain uses TRBV6-1 and TRBJ2-1; D might be TRBD1 or TRBD2, each matching 6 bases. Trimming took 7 bases from V and 8 from J, leaving 24 bases between them. This CDR3 has 16 amino acids. Germline loops: CDR1 MNHNS, CDR2 SASEGT. The CDR3, as DNA: TGTGCCAGCATCCTAAGGGGCCCCAAAGGGGGGTATGAGCAGTTCTTC. This codes for CASILRGPKGGYEQFF.

This clonotype was seen a few times. The rearrangement links TRBV11-1 to TRBJ2-7, with TRBD1 matching 9 bases. V trimming: 5 bases; J trimming: 4 bases; junction bases outside the gene matches: 6. Per germline, CDR1 SGHAT and CDR2 FQDESV (reference sequence). The CDR3 has 14 amino acids. The chain's CDR3 is CASSRTGVKYEQYF. The CDR3 nucleotides read TGTGCCAGCAGCCGGACAGGGGTCAAATACGAGCAGTACTTC.

In its sample, this clonotype was seen a few times. The chain couples TRBV19 to TRBJ1-5, with a weak D call TRBD1 (5 bases). The CDR3 totals 16 residues. The V gene lost 3 bases and the J gene lost 7 bases, with 19 bases spanning the gap. Germline-derived CDR1 and CDR2 are LNHDA and SQIVND (reference sequence). CDR3 DNA: TGTGCCAGTAGTATCTCGCATCTCAGGGATACCCAGCCCCAGCATTTT. This sequence encodes CASSISHLRDTQPQHF.

On this clonotype itself: Given a much more abundant clone one base away, this may be a read error. Here the CDR3 reads CASNLEIRQINSPLHF. For the CDR3, the DNA is TGTGCCAGCAACTTAGAGATCCGGCAGATTAATTCACCCCTCCACTTT. The chain carries TRBV7-9 and TRBJ1-6; no reliable D call. The CDR3 spans 16 residues. Germline V gene lookup returns CDR1 SEHNR and CDR2 FQNEAQ (reference sequence).

The chain employs TRBV12-3 or TRBV12-4 and TRBJ2-1, with TRBD2 matching over 7 bases. V shed 6 bases, J shed 6 bases, and the junction held 11 bases outside the gene matches. The CDR3 extends over 15 amino acids. CDR3 sequence reads: CASRGPPRLANEQFF. CDR3 sequence (DNA): TGTGCCAGCAGAGGGCCACCGAGACTAGCCAATGAGCAGTTCTTC.

The rearrangement uses TRBV25-1 and TRBJ1-4; D gene ambiguous. The CDR3 is made up of 12 amino acids. Germline V gene data show CDR1 as MGHDK and CDR2 as SYGVNS. V lost 8 bases, J lost 4 bases, and 8 bases lay in between. CDR3 bases: TGTGCCAGCGGGCTTGGTAATGAAAAACTGTTTTTT. Amino acids: CASGLGNEKLFF.

The rearrangement joins TRBV19 to TRBJ2-2; D perhaps matches TRBD2 (5 bases). Germline CDR1 is LNHDA and CDR2 is SQIVND (reference sequence). The CDR3 length is 15 residues. V shed 8 bases and J shed 0 bases, with 13 bases lying between them. CDR3 region: CASGGLGANTGELFF. The CDR3 DNA follows: TGTGCCAGTGGCGGACTGGGAGCGAACACCGGGGAGCTGTTTTTT.

CDR3 sequence reads: CATHRGPNEKLFF. CDR3 nucleotide sequence: TGTGCCACCCACAGGGGACCAAATGAAAAACTGTTTTTT. V usage is TRBV19 and J usage is TRBJ1-4; 7 nucleotides match TRBD1. The CDR3 sequence is 13 residues long. Germline trimming cut 10 bases from V and 5 bases from J; bases unmatched to any gene: 7. CDR1 and CDR2 (germline): LNHDA, SQIVND (reference sequence). The entire variable domain, with the rest obtained from reference TRBV19 and TRBJ1-4, is as follows: DGGITQSPKYLFRKEGQNVTLSCEQNLNHDAMYWYRQDPGQGLRLIYYSQIVNDFQKGDIAEGYSVSREKKESFPLTVTSAQKNPTAFYLCATHRGPNEKLFFGSGTQLSVL.

Only a few counts were recorded for this clonotype. The CDR3 DNA reads as TGTGCCAGTAGTATTAACTTGGGCGACAGGGAGGACACTGAAGCTTTCTTT. Its translation: CASSINLGDREDTEAFF. This chain uses TRBV19 with TRBJ1-1, with 7 bases fitting TRBD1. CDR1 LNHDA and CDR2 SQIVND come from the germline V gene (reference sequence). V shed 3 bases and J 3 bases; nucleotides not matched to a gene: 13. The CDR3 is 17 amino acids. Full variable domain (rest looked up from reference TRBV19 and TRBJ1-1): DGGITQSPKYLFRKEGQNVTLSCEQNLNHDAMYWYRQDPGQGLRLIYYSQIVNDFQKGDIAEGYSVSREKKESFPLTVTSAQKNPTAFYLCASSINLGDREDTEAFFGQGTRLTVV.

V and J are TRBV5-4 and TRBJ2-7, with 7 bases lining up with TRBD1. The V gene end was trimmed by 3 bases and the J gene end by 8 bases; junction bases not matched to a gene: 5. Germline lookup yields CDR1 SGHNT and CDR2 YYREEE (reference sequence). The CDR3 is made up of 12 amino acids. CDR3 amino acids: CASSWGTAQQYF. DNA of the CDR3: TGTGCCAGCAGCTGGGGGACAGCCCAGCAGTACTTC.

The sample holds one count of this clonotype. This rearrangement joins TRBV6-2 or TRBV6-3 to TRBJ1-1, with D possibly being TRBD1 (5 bases). Looked up from germline, CDR1 is MNHEY and CDR2 is SVGEGT. The CDR3 length is 10 residues. Trimming removed 2 bases at V and 12 bases at J, with 7 bases between. CDR3 coding DNA: TGTGCCAGCAGTTACGGGGCATCTTTCTTT. This codes for CASSYGASFF.

The chain employs TRBV27 and TRBJ1-4; weak D call: TRBD1 (6 bases). Germline assignment: CDR1 MNHEY and CDR2 SMNVEV (reference sequence). There are 16 residues in the CDR3. With 8 bases removed from V and 6 bases from J, the gap between germline ends came to 22 bases. In DNA, the CDR3 is TGTGCCAGCGGTCCCGTGGACAGCTACATCGATGAAAAACTGTTTTTT. It is translated as CASGPVDSYIDEKLFF.

The chain recombines TRBV7-9 with TRBJ1-2; no definite D call. Germline lookup yields CDR1 SEHNR and CDR2 FQNEAQ (reference sequence). The CDR3 spans 13 residues. Trimming removed 5 bases at V and 4 bases at J, with 11 bases between. The CDR3 here is CASSILNSYGYTF. The CDR3 coding sequence is TGTGCCAGCAGCATACTAAACAGCTATGGCTACACCTTC.